The entry that follows covers one TCR beta chain sequence. This clone was found a few times. The antigen it binds to is not known. One base away there is no much larger clone; base qualities are not given. The record originates from a study of blood T cell repertoires in COVID-19 (dated by TCRdb to the early 2020s). Background on the whole study: Samples from collaborators originated in the United States, Italy and Spain and spanned both the acute and convalescent phases of COVID-19. A de-identified subject ID, COVID-19 status, age in years and sex were almost always included in the sample metadata. Deeply sampled blood TCRbeta repertoires from subjects exposed to, actively infected with, or recovered from COVID-19 were included in the dataset. Where available, HLA class I and class II types were taken from metadata supplied by the sample provider and were not determined by assay-based typing. The repertoires were released in a freely available public database intended as a resource for research on the immune response to SARS-CoV-2. The material from the prospective study consisted of cDNA or gDNA derived from T cells, B-cell-depleted T cells, or PBMCs. Samples were obtained from the ongoing ImmuneRACE study (first 160 participants) and from some 1,300 subjects provided by 6 global collaborators.

From cysteine to phenylalanine, the CDR3 is 14 amino acids long. The sequence is cut down to CDR3 DNA, 42 bases in frame from base 1. Germline trimming amounts to 3 bases on V and 4 bases on J, with 6 as the count of junction bases outside the gene matches. CDR1 is given as GTSNPN and CDR2 as SVGIG, both from the germline V gene (reference sequence). On the study overall, not on this receptor specifically: The quantity of clinical and demographic metadata differed by source and by participant and was supplied without curation.

At one collaborating source in Seattle, patients were enrolled during active infection and were followed longitudinally through the course of disease. Collaborating institutions collected whole blood in K2EDTA tubes following their own protocols. For TCRbeta analysis, collaborators shipped samples as frozen whole blood, isolated PBMCs, or DNA extracted from either of those sample types. TCRbeta CDR3 regions were amplified from genomic DNA by means of the immunoSEQ Assay, a bias-controlled multiplex PCR. The original methods were these. Nucleated cell counts per sample were estimated from amplification of reference gene primers within the assay. To quantify the absolute abundance of each unique TCRbeta CDR3 rearrangement, sequence reads were collapsed and filtered. For each sample, productive Simpson clonality was calculated as the square root of Simpson's diversity index over productive rearrangements. Sourced from immuneACCESS, this table was stored by TCRdb with only in-frame sequences that have V and J called. A share of the clones is absent; for the studies checked, an unresolved V gene accounts for under half, and the remainder has no known explanation. V, J and clone size reflect that table, while D and trimming were determined from the DNA. Within this sample are about 180,000 clones, with roughly 85% of them counted one time only. The top ten hold approximately 5.4% of the sample.

The sequence was obtained from a woman between 45 and 65 years old with COVID-19, enrolled during active disease. The sequenced sample consisted of peripheral blood. The V and J genes are TRBV30 and TRBJ1-5, with 7 bases in between that match TRBD1. The bases are TGTGCCTGGAGGGCCACAGGGGCGAATCAGCCCCAGCATTTT. This codes for CAWRATGANQPQHF.